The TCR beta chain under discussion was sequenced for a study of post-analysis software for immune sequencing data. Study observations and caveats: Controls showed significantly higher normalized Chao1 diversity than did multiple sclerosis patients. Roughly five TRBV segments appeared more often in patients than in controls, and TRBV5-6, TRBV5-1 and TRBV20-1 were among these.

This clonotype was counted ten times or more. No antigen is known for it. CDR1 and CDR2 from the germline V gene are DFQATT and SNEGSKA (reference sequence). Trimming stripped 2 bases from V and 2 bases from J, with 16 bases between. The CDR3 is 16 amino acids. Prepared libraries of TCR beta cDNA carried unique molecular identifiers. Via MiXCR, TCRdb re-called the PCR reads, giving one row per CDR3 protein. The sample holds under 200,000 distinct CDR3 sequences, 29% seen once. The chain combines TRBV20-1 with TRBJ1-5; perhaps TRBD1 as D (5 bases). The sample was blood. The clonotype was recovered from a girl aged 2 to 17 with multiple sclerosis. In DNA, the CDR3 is TGCAGTGCTAGAACCACGGACACCATCGGCAATCAGCCCCAGCATTTT. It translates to CSARTTDTIGNQPQHF.